Listed here are 19 T cell receptor beta chains from one sample, sequenced in a study of cytomegalovirus exposure and HLA in healthy donors. 13 Jbeta primers and 60 Vbeta primers were used for the PCR. Clones were read by immunoSEQ multiplex PCR, and TCRdb kept only the in-frame ones, dropping some. The sample holds around 200,000 clones; approximately 81% are singletons and the top ten take 2% to 2.5%. The sequencing sample was made of PBMCs. These receptor sequences come from a woman aged 50 to 60 in good health and CMV-seronegative.

This clone was found once. V usage is TRBV6-5 and J usage is TRBJ2-7, with D perhaps matching TRBD2 (5 bases). V gave up 7 bases and J gave up 9 bases, with 22 bases separating them. The CDR3 contains 14 residues. Germline V CDR1 and CDR2: MNHEY, SVGAGI. The CDR3: CASTADLLVRGQYF. CDR3 sequence (DNA): TGTGCCAGCACCGCCGACCTACTAGTACGAGGGCAGTACTTC.

The chain employs TRBV27 and TRBJ2-1, with a possible D match to TRBD2 (6 bases). The CDR3 has 15 residues. From germline, CDR1 is MNHEY and CDR2 SMNVEV (reference sequence). V was cut by 8 bases and J by 6 bases, with 20 bases left in between. The CDR3 DNA reads TGTGCCAGCGGTTCGGGGGACGCGGGTTCCAATGAGCAGTTCTTC. Translating it yields CASGSGDAGSNEQFF.

In this sample, this clone turned up a few times. This chain connects TRBV5-1 to TRBJ2-5; 10 bases are shared with TRBD2. Judging by the DNA end, TRBJ2-7 fits better; the J call may be wrong. The CDR3 runs to 14 residues. Per germline, CDR1 SGHRS and CDR2 YFSETQ. CDR3 DNA: TGCGCCAGCAGTCTCGGGACTAGCGCGGGCGAGCAGTACTTC. This encodes CASSLGTSAGEQYF.

V is TRBV7-3 and J is TRBJ2-1, with 12 bases lining up with TRBD2. Losses at the gene ends were 5 bases for V and 7 bases for J; bases not matched to a gene: 12. Per germline, CDR1 SGHTA and CDR2 FQGTGA. The CDR3 is 17 amino acids. The CDR3 is CASSPQSGLAGWNEQFF. As DNA, the CDR3 is TGTGCCAGCAGCCCCCAGTCTGGACTAGCGGGATGGAATGAGCAGTTCTTC.

This chain links TRBV4-2 with TRBJ2-5, with 8 bases aligning to TRBD2. This CDR3 region has 16 residues. V dropped 4 bases and J dropped 1; count of bases not matched to a gene: 8. The germline gives CDR1 LGHNA, CDR2 YNFKEQ. CDR3 bases: TGTGCCAGCAGCCCATTAGCGGGGCCGATCCAAGAGACCCAGTACTTC. Translating it yields CASSPLAGPIQETQYF.

The chain carries TRBV4-3 and TRBJ1-4, with D possibly TRBD1 on 6 matching bases. CDR3 length: 13 residues. The germline CDR1 and CDR2 sequences are LGHNA and YSLEER. V was cut by 0 bases and J by 11 bases, with 10 bases left in between. CDR3 in amino acids: CASSQEDRLKLFF. CDR3 DNA: TGCGCCAGCAGCCAAGAAGACAGGTTGAAACTGTTTTTT.

This clone was found once. The J gene is TRBJ2-6, the V gene TRBV4-3, with TRBD1 matching 8 bases. V shed 0 bases and J 4 bases; nucleotides not matched to a gene: 11. Germline V gene sequence: CDR1 LGHNA, CDR2 YSLEER. The CDR3 runs 19 residues. CDR3 bases: TGCGCCAGCAGCCAAGAGAGCGCAGGGGGCGCCCCGGGGGCCAACGTCCTGACTTTC. Translating it yields CASSQESAGGAPGANVLTF.

The chain uses TRBV9 and TRBJ1-2, with a weak D call TRBD1 (6 bases). V was clipped by 4 bases and J by 11 bases, with 15 bases between them. CDR3 size: 12 residues. CDR1 and CDR2 from the germline V gene are SGDLS and YYNGEE. In DNA, the CDR3 is TGTGCCAGCAGCCCCCGGGACACTGGGTACACCTTC. Encoded protein: CASSPRDTGYTF.

This CDR3 is CASSPQGLVSTDTQYF. The CDR3 DNA reads as TGTGCCAGCAGCCCCCAGGGGCTTGTTAGCACAGATACGCAGTATTTT. The rearrangement links TRBV9 to TRBJ2-3; TRBD1 is a possible D gene (6 bases). The V end was cut by 4 bases, the J end by 0 bases, with 15 bases between. Germline V CDR1 and CDR2: SGDLS, YYNGEE. This CDR3 comprises 16 residues.

This clone was detected a few times. The identical CDR3 is also encoded by other nucleotide sequences in the sample. This chain connects TRBV6-5 to TRBJ2-1, with a weak D call TRBD1 (6 bases). CDR3 length: 15 residues. Per germline, CDR1 MNHEY and CDR2 SVGAGI. The ends were cut back, 6 bases at V and 0 bases at J, with 12 bases in the middle. For the CDR3, the DNA is TGTGCCAGCAGCCCGGACAGATCCTCCTACAATGAGCAGTTCTTC. Translation: CASSPDRSSYNEQFF.

This CDR3 reads CASSPQRPGLAGGSSYNEQFF. CDR3 nucleotide sequence: TGTGCCAGCAGCCCGCAAAGACCGGGACTAGCGGGAGGGAGCTCCTACAATGAGCAGTTCTTC. The chain employs TRBV7-3 and TRBJ2-1; 16 bases map to TRBD2. Germline CDR1 is SGHTA and CDR2 is FQGTGA. V lost 5 bases and J lost 0; bases outside the gene matches: 13. This CDR3 region has 21 residues.

The chain links TRBV28 to TRBJ1-3; TRBD1 is a possible D gene (6 bases). V gave up 2 bases and J gave up 0 bases, with 8 bases separating them. This CDR3 has 15 residues. Germline V gene data show CDR1 as MDHEN and CDR2 as SYDVKM. Here the CDR3 reads CASSLTQGSGNTIYF. The CDR3 region has the DNA TGTGCCAGCAGTTTAACACAGGGCTCTGGAAACACCATATATTTT. Full variable domain (rest looked up from reference TRBV28 and TRBJ1-3): DVKVTQSSRYLVKRTGEKVFLECVQDMDHENMFWYRQDPGLGLRLIYFSYDVKMKEKGDIPEGYSVSREKKERFSLILESASTNQTSMYLCASSLTQGSGNTIYFGEGSWLTVV.

The chain links TRBV6-1 to TRBJ2-2; D is uncertain. Germline-derived CDR1 and CDR2 are MNHNS and SASEGT. The CDR3 is made up of 12 amino acids. The V gene lost 6 bases and the J gene lost 5 bases, with 7 bases spanning the gap. The CDR3 reads CASRRTTGELFF. CDR3 sequence (DNA): TGTGCCAGCAGGAGAACTACCGGGGAGCTGTTTTTT.

This clone showed up just once. This sequence joins TRBV29-1 and TRBJ1-2; 7 bases line up with TRBD1. The germline CDR1 and CDR2 sequences are SQVTM and ANQGSEA. J lost 8 bases, V lost 7 bases, and 7 bases had no gene match. The CDR3 consists of 11 residues. Here the CDR3 reads CSATGTVGYTF. In DNA form, the CDR3 reads TGCAGCGCAACCGGGACAGTCGGCTACACCTTC.

J is TRBJ2-1 and V is TRBV7-2, with D maybe TRBD1 (6 bases). In germline, CDR1 is SGHTA, CDR2 FQGNSA. V lost 6 bases, J lost 0 bases, and 15 bases lay in between. This CDR3 contains 16 residues. CDR3 region: CASRSLGGSSYNEQFF. The CDR3 DNA reads TGTGCCAGCAGGTCCCTAGGGGGTAGCTCCTACAATGAGCAGTTCTTC.

This clone has more than one count but fewer than ten. The rearrangement links TRBV5-8 to TRBJ2-7; D is unresolved. This CDR3 contains 11 residues. The V gene's germline CDR1 is SGHTS and CDR2 YDEGEE. Between the trimmed V and J ends, which lost 4 bases and 2 bases, there was a span of 4 bases. The CDR3, as DNA: TGTGCCAGCAGCGTAACCTACGAGCAGTACTTC. It codes for CASSVTYEQYF.

With respect to this clone: The junction departs from the called germline gene at one end, perhaps through a read error. The chain joins TRBV7-2 to TRBJ1-2; 9 nucleotides line up with TRBD1. The length of the CDR3 is 15 residues. The germline V gene has CDR1 SGHTA and CDR2 FQGNSA. DNA of the CDR3: TGTGCCAGCAGGTTAGCCCCAACAGGGGGCGATGGCTACACCTTC. This encodes CASRLAPTGGDGYTF.

This chain's CDR3 is CASSEPQGSSPLHF. In DNA, the CDR3 is TGTGCCAGTAGTGAGCCCCAGGGGTCGTCACCCCTCCACTTT. The V gene is TRBV19, the J gene TRBJ1-6; weak D call: TRBD1 (6 bases). The germline V gene has CDR1 LNHDA and CDR2 SQIVND (reference sequence). V lost 5 bases to trimming and J lost 10 bases, with 15 bases between them. This CDR3 region has 14 residues.

This clone came up a few times. The rearrangement joins TRBV7-2 to TRBJ2-1; 7 positions agree with TRBD2. The CDR3 is 17 residues long. Unmatched junction bases numbered 13, after V lost 5 bases and J lost 3 bases. CDR1 SGHTA and CDR2 FQGNSA come from the germline V gene. The CDR3 is CASSPSLWAGDYNEQFF. The CDR3 nucleotides are TGTGCCAGCAGCCCCTCCCTTTGGGCGGGGGACTACAATGAGCAGTTCTTC.